Below, 26 T cell receptor beta chains from the same sample are listed, as sequenced in a study of blood T cell repertoires in COVID-19. Libraries were prepared by immunoSEQ multiplex PCR; TCRdb keeps only in-frame clonotypes and omits some of them. The sample has about 250,000 clones; around 89% are singletons. Sequencing was done on a sample of peripheral blood. The receptors originated from a woman in her thirties with COVID-19, enrolled during active disease.

CDR3 amino acids: CASSPRKEESTDTQYF. The CDR3, as DNA: TGTGCCAGCAGCCCCCGCAAGGAGGAGAGCACAGATACGCAGTATTTT. The chain carries TRBV3-1 (or the pseudogene TRBV3-2) and TRBJ2-3, with D tentatively TRBD2 (5 bases). Trimming removed 4 bases at V and 0 bases at J, with 14 bases between. Germline V gene sequence: CDR1 LGHDT, CDR2 YNNKEL (reference sequence). The CDR3 extends over 16 amino acids.

The V call is TRBV5-4, the J call TRBJ2-3, with 8 bases that match TRBD2. The V gene end was trimmed by 2 bases and the J gene end by 1 base; junction bases not matched to a gene: 0. This CDR3 has 14 amino acids. In germline, CDR1 is SGHNT, CDR2 YYREEE (reference sequence). CDR3 coding DNA: TGTGCCAGCAGCTTAGCGGGGGGCACAGATACGCAGTATTTT. Residues: CASSLAGGTDTQYF. The full variable domain, rest sourced from reference TRBV5-4 and TRBJ2-3, is ETGVTQSPTHLIKTRGQQVTLRCSSQSGHNTVSWYQQALGQGPQFIFQYYREEENGRGNFPPRFSGLQFPNYSSELNVNALELDDSALYLCASSLAGGTDTQYFGPGTRLTVL.

This chain uses TRBV5-1 with TRBJ2-1; 8 bases line up with TRBD2. CDR3 size: 15 residues. J was trimmed by 6 bases and V by 1 base; bases with no gene match: 6. Germline CDR1 and CDR2: SGHRS and YFSETQ. The CDR3 nucleotides read TGCGCCAGCAGCTTGACAGGGACTAGTCGCAATGAGCAGTTCTTC. This translates into CASSLTGTSRNEQFF.

The chain employs TRBV10-3 and TRBJ2-3; D perhaps matches TRBD2 (5 bases). The V gene's germline CDR1 is ENHRY and CDR2 SYGVKD. The CDR3 has 12 residues. Trimming shortened V by 8 bases and J by 1 base, and 7 bases separated the two germline ends. The CDR3 region has the DNA TGTGCCATCGGGCGGGGCACAGATACGCAGTATTTT. Protein product: CAIGRGTDTQYF.

The chain uses TRBV6-2 or TRBV6-3 and TRBJ1-1; 9 nucleotides agree with TRBD1. With V trimmed by 5 bases and J by 1 base, 8 bases remained unmatched. This CDR3 region has 16 residues. The germline CDR1 and CDR2 sequences are MNHEY and SVGEGT. The CDR3 protein is CASSRDRAAGNTEAFF. CDR3 nucleotide sequence: TGTGCCAGCAGTCGGGACAGGGCGGCAGGGAACACTGAAGCTTTCTTT.

V gene TRBV4-3 combines with J gene TRBJ1-2; TRBD1 matches 9 bases. V lost 2 bases, J lost 2 bases, and 6 bases stayed unmatched. Germline V lookup: CDR1 LGHNA, CDR2 YSLEER. There are 16 residues in the CDR3. The CDR3 DNA sequence: TGCGCCAGCAGCCAAAATCTCGGGACAGGGAACTATGGCTACACCTTC. Translation gives CASSQNLGTGNYGYTF.

The chain employs TRBV11-3 and TRBJ2-1; 10 positions agree with TRBD2. This CDR3 spans 16 amino acids. V was pared by 1 base and J by 9 bases, with 9 bases of the junction left unmatched. Germline assignment: CDR1 SGHNT and CDR2 YENEEA. The chain's CDR3 is CASSLGGSGGRGEQFF. The CDR3 DNA is TGTGCCAGCAGCTTAGGGGGTAGCGGGGGGCGAGGTGAGCAGTTCTTC.

This chain uses TRBV19 with TRBJ2-2; 9 bases align to TRBD1. The CDR3 consists of 13 residues. Per the germline V gene, CDR1 is LNHDA and CDR2 is SQIVND (reference sequence). CDR3 protein: CASGQGYTGELFF. CDR3 coding DNA: TGTGCATCGGGACAGGGATACACCGGGGAGCTGTTTTTT.

The chain combines TRBV5-6 with TRBJ2-5; weak D call: TRBD1 (6 bases). CDR3 length: 14 residues. Trimming took off 4 bases at V and 3 bases at J, with 13 bases between the two ends. Per the germline V gene, CDR1 is SGHDT and CDR2 is YYEEEE. The CDR3 DNA is TGTGCCAGCAGCCTCCAGACAGGTGAAGAGACCCAGTACTTC. It translates to CASSLQTGEETQYF. Variable domain in full (rest from reference TRBV5-6 and TRBJ2-5): DAGVTQSPTHLIKTRGQQVTLRCSPKSGHDTVSWYQQALGQGPQFIFQYYEEEERQRGNFPDRFSGHQFPNYSSELNVNALLLGDSALYLCASSLQTGEETQYFGPGTRLLVL.

The rearrangement links TRBV4-1 to TRBJ1-2, with D possibly being TRBD1 (5 bases). The germline CDR1 and CDR2 sequences are MGHRA and YSYEKL. With 2 bases removed from V and 3 bases from J, the gap between germline ends came to 10 bases. The CDR3 covers 14 residues. The CDR3 is CASSQTGRHYGYTF. CDR3 bases: TGCGCCAGCAGCCAAACAGGACGTCACTATGGCTACACCTTC.

This clone was counted a single time. The V call is TRBV6-4, the J call TRBJ1-6, with 7 bases matching TRBD1. The germline CDR1 and CDR2 sequences are MRHNA and SNTAGT. The CDR3 is 15 residues long. V dropped 7 bases and J dropped 4; count of bases not matched to a gene: 7. The CDR3 protein is CASKQTGSYNSPLHF. The CDR3 DNA reads TGTGCCAGCAAGCAGACAGGGTCGTATAATTCACCCCTCCACTTT.

The J gene is TRBJ1-1, the V gene TRBV11-3; 8 bases are a match to TRBD1. Per germline, CDR1 SGHNT and CDR2 YENEEA. V gave up 8 bases and J gave up 5 bases; unmatched junction bases: 7. The CDR3 consists of 13 residues. The CDR3 protein is CASQTGGSTEAFF. Here the CDR3 DNA reads TGTGCCAGCCAAACAGGGGGGAGTACTGAAGCTTTCTTT.

The J gene is TRBJ1-5, the V gene TRBV12-3 or TRBV12-4, with no clear D. Trimming took off 3 bases at V and 5 bases at J, with 8 bases between the two ends. This CDR3 has 13 residues. The CDR3 region is CASSFNPDQPQHF. As DNA, the CDR3 is TGTGCCAGCAGTTTTAACCCAGATCAGCCCCAGCATTTT.

This chain joins TRBV28 and TRBJ2-5, with D tentatively TRBD2 (6 bases). V lost 6 bases and J 1 base, leaving 9 bases between the germline ends. The CDR3 contains 13 residues. Germline CDR1 and CDR2: MDHEN and SYDVKM. The CDR3 DNA sequence: TGTGCCAGCAGAGGAGCGGGCCAAGAGACCCAGTACTTC. It translates to CASRGAGQETQYF.

This clone was seen a few times. This sequence joins TRBV27 and TRBJ1-3; D is perhaps TRBD1 (5 bases). Trimming stripped 2 bases from V and 4 bases from J, with 12 bases between. The CDR3 has 15 residues. The V gene's germline CDR1 is MNHEY and CDR2 SMNVEV (reference sequence). The CDR3 loop is CASSLKGSGGNTIYF. As DNA, the CDR3 is TGTGCCAGCAGTTTAAAGGGGTCTGGAGGAAACACCATATATTTT.

The chain recombines TRBV5-8 with TRBJ1-1; perhaps TRBD1 as D (5 bases). From germline, CDR1 is SGHTS and CDR2 YDEGEE. Trimming removed 1 base from V and 4 bases from J, with 14 bases in between. The CDR3 runs to 15 residues. The CDR3 region is CASSLTGALGTEAFF. CDR3 nucleotides: TGTGCCAGCAGCTTGACAGGCGCTCTAGGCACTGAAGCTTTCTTT.

The V gene is TRBV9, the J gene TRBJ2-3, with TRBD2 identical over 14 bases. Per the germline V gene, CDR1 is SGDLS and CDR2 is YYNGEE. After removal of 4 bases from V and 6 bases from J, the junction contained 7 bases not matched to a gene. This CDR3 comprises 16 residues. Here the CDR3 reads CASSPRTSGGWDTQYF. The CDR3 nucleotides are TGTGCCAGCAGCCCTAGGACTAGCGGGGGGTGGGATACGCAGTATTTT.

J is TRBJ2-7 and V is TRBV19; 7 nucleotides align to TRBD1. The CDR3 sequence is 14 residues long. Germline V gene lookup returns CDR1 LNHDA and CDR2 SQIVND (reference sequence). The J segment lost 0 bases and the V segment lost 8 bases, leaving 7 bases of the junction unmatched. The CDR3, as DNA: TGTGCCAGTGGGTCGACAGGGAGCTCCTACGAGCAGTACTTC. It yields the protein CASGSTGSSYEQYF. The entire variable domain, with the rest obtained from reference TRBV19 and TRBJ2-7, is as follows: DGGITQSPKYLFRKEGQNVTLSCEQNLNHDAMYWYRQDPGQGLRLIYYSQIVNDFQKGDIAEGYSVSREKKESFPLTVTSAQKNPTAFYLCASGSTGSSYEQYFGPGTRLTVT.

The gene calls are TRBV19 and TRBJ2-1; 8 bases map to TRBD2. V lost 5 bases and J lost 3; bases outside the gene matches: 12. CDR3 length: 17 residues. The germline V gene has CDR1 LNHDA and CDR2 SQIVND (reference sequence). As DNA, the CDR3 is TGTGCCAGTAGTCCAAGCCTCACTAGCGGTGTCTACAATGAGCAGTTCTTC. It yields the protein CASSPSLTSGVYNEQFF.

This chain joins TRBV20-1 and TRBJ2-5; 9 nucleotides line up with TRBD1. The V gene end was trimmed by 3 bases and the J gene end by 5 bases; junction bases not matched to a gene: 4. The germline V gene encodes CDR1 DFQATT and CDR2 SNEGSKA (reference sequence). The CDR3 spans 13 residues. CDR3 nucleotides: TGCAGTGCTAGTCGGACAGGGGAGGAGACCCAGTACTTC. It encodes CSASRTGEETQYF.

The chain recombines TRBV5-4 with TRBJ1-2, with D perhaps TRBD1 (5 bases). CDR1 is SGHNT and CDR2 is YYREEE in the germline V gene (reference sequence). The V gene lost 2 bases and the J gene lost 6 bases, with 20 bases spanning the gap. CDR3 length: 16 amino acids. The CDR3 DNA is TGTGCCAGCAGCTTCAAGACAGCACTCGGTTTGGATGGCTACACCTTC. Encoded protein: CASSFKTALGLDGYTF.

The J gene is TRBJ2-7, the V gene TRBV5-3, with 8 positions matching TRBD2. TRBV5-3 qualifies as an ORF whose function is uncertain. After removal of 4 bases from V and 0 bases from J, the junction contained 9 bases not matched to a gene. The CDR3 consists of 16 residues. The CDR3 spells CARSLILADSSYEQYV. The CDR3, as DNA: TGTGCCAGAAGCCTTATACTAGCGGACAGCTCCTACGAGCAGTACGTC.

V and J are TRBV19 and TRBJ2-3; 12 positions agree with TRBD2. Germline V CDR1 and CDR2: LNHDA, SQIVND (reference sequence). Unmatched junction bases numbered 10, after V lost 7 bases and J lost 2 bases. CDR3 length equals 17 residues. In nucleotides, the CDR3 is TGTGCCAGTAAAGGACCGGGACTAGCGGGCTCCACAGATACGCAGTATTTT. It encodes CASKGPGLAGSTDTQYF.

This clone was seen many times. V usage is TRBV6-4 and J usage is TRBJ1-3, with 8 nucleotides matching TRBD1. This CDR3 has 15 amino acids. The ends lost 4 bases at V and 2 bases at J; junction bases unmatched: 4. Germline-derived CDR1 and CDR2 are MRHNA and SNTAGT. CDR3 sequence (DNA): TGTGCCAGCAGTGTTGAGACAGGGGCTGGAAACACCATATATTTT. This translates into CASSVETGAGNTIYF.

This clone showed up just once. The rearrangement links TRBV27 to TRBJ2-1, with D tentatively TRBD2 (6 bases). The V end was cut by 7 bases, the J end by 8 bases, with 18 bases between. The CDR3 runs to 14 residues. Germline V lookup: CDR1 MNHEY, CDR2 SMNVEV (reference sequence). The CDR3 here is CASKGALGRYEQFF. CDR3 bases: TGTGCCAGCAAAGGCGCCCTGGGGAGGTATGAGCAGTTCTTC.

This chain uses TRBV18 with TRBJ1-2; D not resolved. Germline V gene data show CDR1 as KGHSH and CDR2 as LQKENI. V was clipped by 2 bases and J by 0 bases, with 7 bases between them. CDR3 length equals 14 residues. The CDR3 is CASSPGESNYGYTF. Written as DNA, the CDR3 is TGTGCCAGCTCACCAGGGGAGTCTAACTATGGCTACACCTTC.